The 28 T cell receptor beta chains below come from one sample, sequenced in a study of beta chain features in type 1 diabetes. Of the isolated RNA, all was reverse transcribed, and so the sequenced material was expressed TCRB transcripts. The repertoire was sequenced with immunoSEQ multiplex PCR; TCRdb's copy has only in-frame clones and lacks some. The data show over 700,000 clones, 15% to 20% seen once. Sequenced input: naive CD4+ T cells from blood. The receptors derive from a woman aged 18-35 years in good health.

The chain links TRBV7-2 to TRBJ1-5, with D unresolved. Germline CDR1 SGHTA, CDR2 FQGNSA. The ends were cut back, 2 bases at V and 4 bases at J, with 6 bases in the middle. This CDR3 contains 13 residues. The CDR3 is CASSLLRNQPQHF. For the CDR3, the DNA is TGTGCCAGCAGCTTATTACGAAATCAGCCCCAGCATTTT.

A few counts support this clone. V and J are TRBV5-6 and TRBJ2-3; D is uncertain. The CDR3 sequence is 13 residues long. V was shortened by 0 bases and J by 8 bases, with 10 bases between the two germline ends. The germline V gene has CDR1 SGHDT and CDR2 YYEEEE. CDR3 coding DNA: TGTGCCAGCAGCTTGGAGCCCACCGGTACGCAGTATTTT. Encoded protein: CASSLEPTGTQYF.

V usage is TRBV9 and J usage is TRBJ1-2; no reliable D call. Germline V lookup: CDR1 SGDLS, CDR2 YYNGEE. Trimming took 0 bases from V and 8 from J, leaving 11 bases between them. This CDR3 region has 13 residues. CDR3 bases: TGTGCCAGCAGCGTAGGTTATGGGTTCGGCTACACCTTC. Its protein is CASSVGYGFGYTF. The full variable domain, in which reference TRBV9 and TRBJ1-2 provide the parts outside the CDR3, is DSGVTQTPKHLITATGQRVTLRCSPRSGDLSVYWYQQSLDQGLQFLIQYYNGEERAKGNILERFSAQQFPDLHSELNLSSLELGDSALYFCASSVGYGFGYTFGSGTRLTVV.

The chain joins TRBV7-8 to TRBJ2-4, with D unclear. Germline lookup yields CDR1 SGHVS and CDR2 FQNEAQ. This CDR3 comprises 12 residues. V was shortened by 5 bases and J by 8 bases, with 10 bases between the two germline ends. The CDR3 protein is CASSLGSHIQYF. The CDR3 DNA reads TGTGCCAGCAGCCTGGGGTCCCACATTCAGTACTTC.

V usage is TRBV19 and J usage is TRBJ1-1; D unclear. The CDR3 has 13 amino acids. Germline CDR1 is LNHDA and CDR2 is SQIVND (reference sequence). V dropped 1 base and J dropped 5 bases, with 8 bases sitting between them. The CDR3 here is CASSIGERTEAFF. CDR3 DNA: TGTGCCAGTAGTATAGGAGAAAGGACTGAAGCTTTCTTT.

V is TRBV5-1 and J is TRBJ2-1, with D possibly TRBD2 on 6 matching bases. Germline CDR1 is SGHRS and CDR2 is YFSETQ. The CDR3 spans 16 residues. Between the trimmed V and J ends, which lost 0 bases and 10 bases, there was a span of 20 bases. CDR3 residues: CASSLASPDPGREQFF. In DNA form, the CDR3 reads TGCGCCAGCAGCTTGGCCTCCCCGGACCCGGGGAGGGAGCAGTTCTTC. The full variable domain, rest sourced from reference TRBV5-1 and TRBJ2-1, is KAGVTQTPRYLIKTRGQQVTLSCSPISGHRSVSWYQQTPGQGLQFLFEYFSETQRNKGNFPGRFSGRQFSNSRSEMNVSTLELGDSALYLCASSLASPDPGREQFFGPGTRLTVL.

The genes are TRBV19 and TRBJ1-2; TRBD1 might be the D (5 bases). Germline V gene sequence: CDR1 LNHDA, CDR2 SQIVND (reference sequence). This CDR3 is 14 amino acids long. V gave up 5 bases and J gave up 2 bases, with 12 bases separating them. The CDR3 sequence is CASSPRGGNYGYTF. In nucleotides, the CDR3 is TGTGCCAGTAGTCCACGCGGGGGGAACTATGGCTACACCTTC.

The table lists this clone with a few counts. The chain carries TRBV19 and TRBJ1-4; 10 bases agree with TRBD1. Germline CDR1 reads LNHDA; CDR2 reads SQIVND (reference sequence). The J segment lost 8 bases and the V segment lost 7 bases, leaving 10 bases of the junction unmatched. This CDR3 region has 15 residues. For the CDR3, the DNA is TGTGCCAGTACCGGTCTTGGGACAGGGGAGGAAAAACTGTTTTTT. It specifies CASTGLGTGEEKLFF.

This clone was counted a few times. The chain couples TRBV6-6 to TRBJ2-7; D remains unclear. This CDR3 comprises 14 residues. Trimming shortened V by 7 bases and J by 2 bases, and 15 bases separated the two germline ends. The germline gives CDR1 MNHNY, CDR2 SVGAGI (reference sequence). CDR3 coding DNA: TGTGCCAGCATTAACACCCGGGCCGCCTACGAGCAGTACTTC. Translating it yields CASINTRAAYEQYF.

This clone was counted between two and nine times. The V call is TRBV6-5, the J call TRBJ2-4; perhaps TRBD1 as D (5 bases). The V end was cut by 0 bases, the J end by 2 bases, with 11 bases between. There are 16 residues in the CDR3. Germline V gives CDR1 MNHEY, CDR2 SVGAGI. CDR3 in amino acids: CASSYSLQGTKNIQYF. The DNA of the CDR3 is TGTGCCAGCAGTTACTCGCTGCAGGGAACCAAAAACATTCAGTACTTC.

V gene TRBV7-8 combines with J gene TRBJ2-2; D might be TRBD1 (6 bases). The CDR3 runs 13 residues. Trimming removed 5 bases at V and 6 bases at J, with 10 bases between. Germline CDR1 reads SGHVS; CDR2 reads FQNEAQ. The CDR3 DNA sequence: TGTGCCAGCAGCACACAGGGCCCCGGGGAGCTGTTTTTT. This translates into CASSTQGPGELFF.

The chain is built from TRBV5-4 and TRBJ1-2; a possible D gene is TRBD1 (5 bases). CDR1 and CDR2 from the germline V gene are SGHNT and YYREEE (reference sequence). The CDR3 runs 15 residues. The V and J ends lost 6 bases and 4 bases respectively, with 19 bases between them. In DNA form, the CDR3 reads TGTGCCAGCACCATGAACCCGGGGGAAATCTATGGCTACACCTTC. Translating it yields CASTMNPGEIYGYTF.

CDR3 residues: CASSQRGTSNNEQFF. The CDR3 nucleotides are TGTGCCAGCAGTCAACGGGGGACGTCGAACAATGAGCAGTTCTTC. The chain combines TRBV27 with TRBJ2-1; D possibly corresponds to TRBD2 (6 bases). Looked up from germline, CDR1 is MNHEY and CDR2 is SMNVEV (reference sequence). Trimming removed 5 bases at V and 5 bases at J, with 16 bases between. This CDR3 spans 15 amino acids.

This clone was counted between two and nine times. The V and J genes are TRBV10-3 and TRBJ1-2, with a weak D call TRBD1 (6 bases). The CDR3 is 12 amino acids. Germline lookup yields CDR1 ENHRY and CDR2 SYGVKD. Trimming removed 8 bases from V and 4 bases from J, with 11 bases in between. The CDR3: CAISGTSYGYTF. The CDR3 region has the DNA TGTGCCATCTCGGGGACAAGCTATGGCTACACCTTC.

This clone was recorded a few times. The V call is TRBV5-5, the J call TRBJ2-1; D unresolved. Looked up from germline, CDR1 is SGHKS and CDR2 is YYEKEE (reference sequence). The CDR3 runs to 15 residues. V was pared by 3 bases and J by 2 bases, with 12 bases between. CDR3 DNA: TGTGCCAGCAGCTCCATATCCCTCGCCTACAATGAGCAGTTCTTC. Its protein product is CASSSISLAYNEQFF.

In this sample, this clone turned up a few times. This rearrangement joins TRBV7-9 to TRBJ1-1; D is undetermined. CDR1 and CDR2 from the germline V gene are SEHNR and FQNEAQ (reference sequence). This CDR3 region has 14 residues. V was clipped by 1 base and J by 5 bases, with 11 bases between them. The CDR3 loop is CASSLVVGGTEAFF. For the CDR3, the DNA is TGTGCCAGCAGCTTAGTTGTTGGAGGGACTGAAGCTTTCTTT. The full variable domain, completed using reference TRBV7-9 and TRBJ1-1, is DTGVSQNPRHKITKRGQNVTFRCDPISEHNRLYWYRQTLGQGPEFLTYFQNEAQLEKSRLLSDRFSAERPKGSFSTLEIQRTEQGDSAMYLCASSLVVGGTEAFFGQGTRLTVV.

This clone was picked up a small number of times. This CDR3 reads CASSAFASGVYNEQFF. The CDR3 nucleotides read TGTGCCAGCAGTGCCTTTGCTAGCGGGGTTTACAATGAGCAGTTCTTC. The chain employs TRBV2 and TRBJ2-1, with TRBD2 identical over 9 bases. Unmatched junction bases numbered 8, after V lost 4 bases and J lost 4 bases. CDR3 length equals 16 residues. Germline loops: CDR1 SNHLY, CDR2 FYNNEI.

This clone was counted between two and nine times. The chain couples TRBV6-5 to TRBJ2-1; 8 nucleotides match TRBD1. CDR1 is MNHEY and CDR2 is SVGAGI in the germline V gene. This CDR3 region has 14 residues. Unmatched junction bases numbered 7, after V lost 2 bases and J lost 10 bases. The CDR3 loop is CASSYADRALEQFF. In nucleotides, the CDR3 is TGTGCCAGCAGTTACGCGGACAGGGCGCTCGAGCAGTTCTTC.

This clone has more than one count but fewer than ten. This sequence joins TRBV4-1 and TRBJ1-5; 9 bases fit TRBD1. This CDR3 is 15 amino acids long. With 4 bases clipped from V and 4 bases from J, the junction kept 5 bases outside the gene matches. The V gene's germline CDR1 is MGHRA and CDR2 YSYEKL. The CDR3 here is CASSLGTGINQPQHF. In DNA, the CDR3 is TGCGCCAGCAGCCTAGGGACAGGGATAAATCAGCCCCAGCATTTT.

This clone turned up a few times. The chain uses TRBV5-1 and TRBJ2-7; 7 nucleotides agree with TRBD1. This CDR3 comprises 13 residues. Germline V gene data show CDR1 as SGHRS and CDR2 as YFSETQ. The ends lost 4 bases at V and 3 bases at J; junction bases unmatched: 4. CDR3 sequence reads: CASSRGQNYEQYF. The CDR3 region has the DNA TGCGCCAGCAGCCGGGGACAGAACTACGAGCAGTACTTC.

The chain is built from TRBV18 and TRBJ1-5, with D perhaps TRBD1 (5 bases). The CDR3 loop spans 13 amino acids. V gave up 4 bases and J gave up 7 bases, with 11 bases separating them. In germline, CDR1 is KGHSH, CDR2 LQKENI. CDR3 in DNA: TGTGCCAGCTCACTGGGAAACAGGCAGCCCCAGCATTTT. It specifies CASSLGNRQPQHF.

CDR3 DNA: TGTGCCAGCAGTCACGGGGGCTCGGAGGGTTCTAACTATGGCTACACCTTC. It specifies CASSHGGSEGSNYGYTF. V usage is TRBV28 and J usage is TRBJ1-2; D is possibly TRBD1 (6 bases). V was clipped by 5 bases and J by 0 bases, with 19 bases between them. The CDR3 extends over 17 amino acids. The V gene's germline CDR1 is MDHEN and CDR2 SYDVKM.

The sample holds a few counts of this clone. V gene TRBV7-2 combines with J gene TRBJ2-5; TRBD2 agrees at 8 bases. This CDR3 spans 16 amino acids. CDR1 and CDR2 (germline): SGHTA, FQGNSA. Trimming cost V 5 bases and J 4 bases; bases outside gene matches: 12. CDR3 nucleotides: TGTGCCAGCAGCACCCTCCCTACGCGGGGGGCAGAGACCCAGTACTTC. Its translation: CASSTLPTRGAETQYF.

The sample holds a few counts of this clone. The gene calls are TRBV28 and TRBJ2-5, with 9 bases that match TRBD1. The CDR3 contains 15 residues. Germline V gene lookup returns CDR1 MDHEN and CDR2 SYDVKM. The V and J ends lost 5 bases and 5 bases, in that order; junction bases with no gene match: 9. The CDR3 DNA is TGTGCCAGCAGTACCGCGGGACAGGGAGGCGAGACCCAGTACTTC. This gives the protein CASSTAGQGGETQYF.

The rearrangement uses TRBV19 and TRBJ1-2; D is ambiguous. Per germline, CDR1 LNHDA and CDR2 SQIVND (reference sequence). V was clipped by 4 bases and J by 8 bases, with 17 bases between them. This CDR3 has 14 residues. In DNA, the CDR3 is TGTGCCAGTAGTACCCCGGAAAGGTGGGAGGGCTACACCTTC. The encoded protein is CASSTPERWEGYTF.

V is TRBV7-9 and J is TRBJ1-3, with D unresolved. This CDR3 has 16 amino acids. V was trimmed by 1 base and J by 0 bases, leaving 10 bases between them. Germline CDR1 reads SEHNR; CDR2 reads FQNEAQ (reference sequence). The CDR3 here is CASSLDSPNSGNTIYF. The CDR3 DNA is TGTGCCAGCAGCTTAGATAGTCCCAACTCTGGAAACACCATATATTTT.

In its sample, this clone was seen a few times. The CDR3 coding sequence is TGCGCCAGCAGCCCCCGGGGAGACAGGGGCCCCCTCCTGAAGCTGTTTTTT. Translation gives CASSPRGDRGPLLKLFF. V gene TRBV5-1 combines with J gene TRBJ2-2; 8 bases fit TRBD1. This CDR3 spans 17 amino acids. After removal of 4 bases from V and 12 bases from J, the junction contained 20 bases not matched to a gene. Per germline, CDR1 SGHRS and CDR2 YFSETQ.

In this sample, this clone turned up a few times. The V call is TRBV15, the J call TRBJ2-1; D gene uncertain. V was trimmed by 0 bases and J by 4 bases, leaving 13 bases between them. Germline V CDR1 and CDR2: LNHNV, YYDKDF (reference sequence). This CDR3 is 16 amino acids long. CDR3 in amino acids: CATSRDTTGVYNEQFF. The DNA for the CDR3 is TGTGCCACCAGCAGAGATACGACTGGGGTATACAATGAGCAGTTCTTC.